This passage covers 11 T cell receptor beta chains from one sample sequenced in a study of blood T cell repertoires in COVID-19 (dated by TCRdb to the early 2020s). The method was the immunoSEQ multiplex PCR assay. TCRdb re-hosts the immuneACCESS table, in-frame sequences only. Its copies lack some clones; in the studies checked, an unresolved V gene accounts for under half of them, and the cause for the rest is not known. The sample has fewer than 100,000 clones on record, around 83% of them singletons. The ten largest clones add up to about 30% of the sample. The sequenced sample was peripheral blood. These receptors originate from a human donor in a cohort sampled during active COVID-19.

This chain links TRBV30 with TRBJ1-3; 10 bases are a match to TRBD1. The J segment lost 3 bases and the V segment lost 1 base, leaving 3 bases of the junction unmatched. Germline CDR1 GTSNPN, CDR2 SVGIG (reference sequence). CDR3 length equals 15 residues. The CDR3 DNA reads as TGTGCCTGGAGTGGGACAGGGGGAGTTGGAAACACCATATATTTT. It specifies CAWSGTGGVGNTIYF. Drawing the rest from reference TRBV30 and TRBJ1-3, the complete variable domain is SQTIHQWPATLVQPVGSPLSLECTVEGTSNPNLYWYRQAAGRGLQLLFYSVGIGQISSEVPQNLSASRPQDRQFILSSKKLLLSDSGFYLCAWSGTGGVGNTIYFGEGSWLTVV.

CDR3 residues: CASSGLVGAGYTF. CDR3 nucleotide sequence: TGTGCCAGCAGCGGACTGGTGGGAGCGGGCTACACCTTC. The chain carries TRBV9 and TRBJ1-2; the D is unclear. V lost 3 bases and J lost 8, with 14 bases in between. The length of the CDR3 is 13 residues. Germline V lookup: CDR1 SGDLS, CDR2 YYNGEE.

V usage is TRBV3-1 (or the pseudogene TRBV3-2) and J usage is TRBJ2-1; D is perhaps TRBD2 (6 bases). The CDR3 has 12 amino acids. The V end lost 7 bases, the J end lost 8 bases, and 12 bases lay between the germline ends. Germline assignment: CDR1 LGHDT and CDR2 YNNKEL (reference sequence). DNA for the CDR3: TGTGCCAGCAACTCGTGGGGGGATGAGCAGTTCTTC. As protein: CASNSWGDEQFF.

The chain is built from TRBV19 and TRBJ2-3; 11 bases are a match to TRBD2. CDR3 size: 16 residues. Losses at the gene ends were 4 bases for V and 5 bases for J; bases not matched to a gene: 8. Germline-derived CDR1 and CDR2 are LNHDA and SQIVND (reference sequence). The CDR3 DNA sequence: TGTGCCAGTAGTAGGGTAGCGGGGGGGCCGAAAGATACGCAGTATTTT. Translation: CASSRVAGGPKDTQYF.

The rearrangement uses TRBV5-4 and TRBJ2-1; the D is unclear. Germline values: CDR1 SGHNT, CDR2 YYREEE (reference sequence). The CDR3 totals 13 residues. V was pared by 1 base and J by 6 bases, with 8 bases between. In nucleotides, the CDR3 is TGTGCCAGCAGCTTGCTTGGGCGCAATGAGCAGTTCTTC. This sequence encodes CASSLLGRNEQFF.

The DNA for the CDR3 is TGCGCCAGCAGTGAGGGACAGCTCTACAATGAGCAGTTCTTC. It codes for CASSEGQLYNEQFF. The chain has TRBV10-1 and TRBJ2-1; weak D call: TRBD1 (6 bases). The CDR3 is made up of 14 amino acids. V was trimmed by 2 bases and J by 3 bases, leaving 8 bases between them. Germline V CDR1 and CDR2: WNHNN, SYGVQD (reference sequence).

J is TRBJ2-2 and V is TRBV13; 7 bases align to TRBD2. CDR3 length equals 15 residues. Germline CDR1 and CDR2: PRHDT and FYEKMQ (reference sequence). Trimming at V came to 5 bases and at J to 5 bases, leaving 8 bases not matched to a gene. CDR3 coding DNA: TGTGCCAGCAGCGAGGGAGGGTTTGCAACCGGGGAGCTGTTTTTT. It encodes CASSEGGFATGELFF.

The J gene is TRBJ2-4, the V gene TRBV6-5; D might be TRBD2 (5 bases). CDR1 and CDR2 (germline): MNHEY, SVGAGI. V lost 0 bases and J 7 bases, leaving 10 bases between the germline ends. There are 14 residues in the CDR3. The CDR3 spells CASSYSRRGNIQYF. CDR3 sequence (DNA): TGTGCCAGCAGTTACTCCCGGCGCGGGAACATTCAGTACTTC.

The CDR3 region has the DNA TGTGCCTGCGGGACAGGGTCCTACAATGAGCAGTTCTTC. Translated, it gives CACGTGSYNEQFF. The gene calls are TRBV19 and TRBJ2-1, with 9 bases that match TRBD1. This CDR3 has 13 residues. The germline CDR1 and CDR2 sequences are LNHDA and SQIVND (reference sequence). The trim removed 11 bases at V and 1 base at J, leaving 3 bases unmatched.

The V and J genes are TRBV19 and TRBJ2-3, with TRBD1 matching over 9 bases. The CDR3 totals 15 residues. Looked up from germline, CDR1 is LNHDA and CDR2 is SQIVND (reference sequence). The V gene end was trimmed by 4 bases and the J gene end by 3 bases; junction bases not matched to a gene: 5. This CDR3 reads CASSTGQGRTDTQYF. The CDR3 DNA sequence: TGTGCCAGTAGTACCGGACAGGGGCGTACAGATACGCAGTATTTT.

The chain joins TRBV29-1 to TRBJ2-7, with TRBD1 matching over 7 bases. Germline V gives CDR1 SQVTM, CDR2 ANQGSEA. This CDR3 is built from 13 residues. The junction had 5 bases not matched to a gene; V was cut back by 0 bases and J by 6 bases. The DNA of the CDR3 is TGCAGCGTTGAAGAGACAGGGAACGGCGAGCAGTACTTC. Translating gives CSVEETGNGEQYF.